The present TCR beta chain was sequenced within a study of blood T cell repertoires in COVID-19. Study background: Sites in the United States, Italy and Spain provided acute and convalescent COVID-19 samples. The cDNA or gDNA used as material had been derived from T cells, B-cell-depleted T cells, or PBMCs.

Original handling: Researchers report that nucleated cell counts were estimated from reference gene primer amplification. Using immunoSEQ multiplex PCR, the repertoire was profiled, and TCRdb retains in-frame clones only, with some absent. The DNA gave D and trimming, while V, J and clone size come from that table. This sample has 150,000 to 200,000 clones, with around nine tenths found just once. About this clone: The junction differs from germline at one of its ends, possibly a read error.

The length of the CDR3 is 11 residues. Per germline, CDR1 MDHEN and CDR2 SYDVKM. J is TRBJ1-6 and V is TRBV28, with a weak D call TRBD1 (5 bases). Material for sequencing was peripheral blood. The receptor was derived from a man in his sixties or seventies with active or convalescent COVID-19. The CDR3 DNA follows: TGTGCCAGCAGCCCCGGACACACAATGACCTTT. It is translated as CASSPGHTMTF.